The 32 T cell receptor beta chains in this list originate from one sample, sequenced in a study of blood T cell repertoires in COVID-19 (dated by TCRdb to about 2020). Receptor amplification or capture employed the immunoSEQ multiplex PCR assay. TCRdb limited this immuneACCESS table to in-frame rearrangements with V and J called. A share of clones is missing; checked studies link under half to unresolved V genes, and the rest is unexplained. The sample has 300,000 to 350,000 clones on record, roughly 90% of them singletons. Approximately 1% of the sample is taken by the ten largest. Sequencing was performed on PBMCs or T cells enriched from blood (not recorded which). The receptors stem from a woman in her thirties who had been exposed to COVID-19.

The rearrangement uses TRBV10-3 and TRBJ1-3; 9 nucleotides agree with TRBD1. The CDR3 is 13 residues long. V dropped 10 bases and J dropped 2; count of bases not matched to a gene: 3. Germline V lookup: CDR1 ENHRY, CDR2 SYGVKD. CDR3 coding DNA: TGTGCCAGCACAGGGGGCACTGGAAACACCATATATTTT. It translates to CASTGGTGNTIYF.

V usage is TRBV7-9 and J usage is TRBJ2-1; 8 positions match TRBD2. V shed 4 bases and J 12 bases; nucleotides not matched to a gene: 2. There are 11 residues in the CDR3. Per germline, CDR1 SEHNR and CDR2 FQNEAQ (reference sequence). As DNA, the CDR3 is TGTGCCAGCAGCTCAGGACTAGCGCAGTTCTTC. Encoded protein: CASSSGLAQFF. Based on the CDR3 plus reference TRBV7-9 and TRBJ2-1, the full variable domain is DTGVSQNPRHKITKRGQNVTFRCDPISEHNRLYWYRQTLGQGPEFLTYFQNEAQLEKSRLLSDRFSAERPKGSFSTLEIQRTEQGDSAMYLCASSSGLAQFFGPGTRLTVL.

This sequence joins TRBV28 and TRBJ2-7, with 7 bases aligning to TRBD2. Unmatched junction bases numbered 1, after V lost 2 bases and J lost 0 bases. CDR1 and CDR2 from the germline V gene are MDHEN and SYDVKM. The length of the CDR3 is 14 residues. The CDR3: CASSLGGSSYEQYF. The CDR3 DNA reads TGTGCCAGCAGTTTAGGCGGGAGCTCCTACGAGCAGTACTTC.

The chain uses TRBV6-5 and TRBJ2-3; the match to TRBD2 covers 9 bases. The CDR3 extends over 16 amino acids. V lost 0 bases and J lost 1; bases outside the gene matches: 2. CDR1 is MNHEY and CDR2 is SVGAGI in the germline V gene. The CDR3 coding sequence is TGTGCCAGCAGTTACTCCGGCGGGAGGGGCACAGATACGCAGTATTTT. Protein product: CASSYSGGRGTDTQYF.

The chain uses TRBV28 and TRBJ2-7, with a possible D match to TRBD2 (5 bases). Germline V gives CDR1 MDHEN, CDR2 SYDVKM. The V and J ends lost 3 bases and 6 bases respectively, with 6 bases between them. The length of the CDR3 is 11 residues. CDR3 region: CASSFEGEQYF. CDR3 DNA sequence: TGTGCCAGCAGTTTTGAGGGCGAGCAGTACTTC.

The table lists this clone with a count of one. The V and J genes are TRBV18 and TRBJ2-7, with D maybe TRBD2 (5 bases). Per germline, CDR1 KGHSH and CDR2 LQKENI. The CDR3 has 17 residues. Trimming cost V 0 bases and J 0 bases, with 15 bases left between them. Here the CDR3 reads CASSPPGQSGVSYEQYF. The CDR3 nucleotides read TGTGCCAGCTCACCACCCGGCCAGAGCGGAGTCTCCTACGAGCAGTACTTC.

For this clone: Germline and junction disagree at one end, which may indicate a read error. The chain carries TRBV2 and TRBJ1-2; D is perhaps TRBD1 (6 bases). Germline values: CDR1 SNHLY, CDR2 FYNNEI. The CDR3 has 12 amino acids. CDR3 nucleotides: TGTGCCAGCAGTGACGGACAGCCTTGGATTCACTTC. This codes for CASSDGQPWIHF.

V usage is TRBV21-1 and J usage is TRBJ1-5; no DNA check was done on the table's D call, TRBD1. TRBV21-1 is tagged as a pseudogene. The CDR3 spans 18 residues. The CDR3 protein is CASTTSVQGEYSNQPQHF. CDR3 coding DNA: TGTGCCAGCACAACGTCGGTACAGGGGGAATATAGCAATCAGCCCCAGCATTTT.

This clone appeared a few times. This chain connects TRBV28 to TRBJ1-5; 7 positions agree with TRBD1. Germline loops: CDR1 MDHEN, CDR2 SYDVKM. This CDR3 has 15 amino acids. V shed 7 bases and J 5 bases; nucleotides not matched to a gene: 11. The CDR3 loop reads CASKGAQREDQPQHF. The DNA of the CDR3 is TGTGCCAGCAAGGGGGCGCAAAGAGAGGATCAGCCCCAGCATTTT.

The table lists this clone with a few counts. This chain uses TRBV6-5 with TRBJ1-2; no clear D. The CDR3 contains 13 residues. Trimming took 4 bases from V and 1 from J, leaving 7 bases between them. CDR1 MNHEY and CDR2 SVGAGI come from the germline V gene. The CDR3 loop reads CASSLSDNYGYTF. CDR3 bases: TGTGCCAGCAGTTTGTCAGATAACTATGGCTACACCTTC.

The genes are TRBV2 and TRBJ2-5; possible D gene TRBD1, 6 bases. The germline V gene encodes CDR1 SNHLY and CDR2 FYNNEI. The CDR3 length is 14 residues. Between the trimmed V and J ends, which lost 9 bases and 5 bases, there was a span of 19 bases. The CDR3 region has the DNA TGTGCCAGGGGGGCGGACAGTTTCTGGGAGACCCAGTACTTC. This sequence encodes CARGADSFWETQYF. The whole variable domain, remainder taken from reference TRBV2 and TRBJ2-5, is EPEVTQTPSHQVTQMGQEVILRCVPISNHLYFYWYRQILGQKVEFLVSFYNNEISEKSEIFDDQFSVERPDGSNFTLKIRSTKLEDSAMYFCARGADSFWETQYFGPGTRLLVL.

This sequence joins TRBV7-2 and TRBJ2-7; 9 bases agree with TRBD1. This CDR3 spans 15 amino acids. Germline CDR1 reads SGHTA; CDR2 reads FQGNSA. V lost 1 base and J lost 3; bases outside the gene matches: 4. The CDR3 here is CASSLGDRGNYEQYF. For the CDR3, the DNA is TGTGCCAGCAGCTTAGGAGACAGGGGGAACTACGAGCAGTACTTC.

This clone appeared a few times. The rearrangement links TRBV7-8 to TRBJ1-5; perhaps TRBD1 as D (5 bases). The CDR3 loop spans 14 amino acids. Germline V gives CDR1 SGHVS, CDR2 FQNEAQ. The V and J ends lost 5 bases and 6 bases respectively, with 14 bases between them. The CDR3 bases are TGTGCCAGCAGCGAGACCCCCGGGGGTCAGCCCCAGCATTTT. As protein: CASSETPGGQPQHF.

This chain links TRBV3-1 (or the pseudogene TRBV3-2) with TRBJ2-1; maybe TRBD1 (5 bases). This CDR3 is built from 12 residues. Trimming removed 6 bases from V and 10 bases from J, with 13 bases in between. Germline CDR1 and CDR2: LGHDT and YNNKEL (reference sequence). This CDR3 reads CASSLGVVEQFF. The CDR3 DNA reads TGTGCCAGCAGTCTAGGGGTGGTGGAGCAGTTCTTC.

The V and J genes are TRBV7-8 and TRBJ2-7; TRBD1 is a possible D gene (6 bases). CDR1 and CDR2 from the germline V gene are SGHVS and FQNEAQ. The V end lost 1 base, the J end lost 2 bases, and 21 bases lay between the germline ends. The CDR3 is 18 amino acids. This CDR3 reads CASSLVAAGVGNPYEQYF. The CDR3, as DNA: TGTGCCAGCAGCTTAGTGGCGGCAGGGGTGGGAAATCCCTACGAGCAGTACTTC.

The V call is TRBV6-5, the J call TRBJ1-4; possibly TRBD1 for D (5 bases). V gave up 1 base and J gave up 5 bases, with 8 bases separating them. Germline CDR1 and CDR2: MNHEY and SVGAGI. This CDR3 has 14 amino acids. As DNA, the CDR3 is TGTGCCAGCAGTTACTTGGGGCGGAATGAAAAACTGTTTTTT. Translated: CASSYLGRNEKLFF.

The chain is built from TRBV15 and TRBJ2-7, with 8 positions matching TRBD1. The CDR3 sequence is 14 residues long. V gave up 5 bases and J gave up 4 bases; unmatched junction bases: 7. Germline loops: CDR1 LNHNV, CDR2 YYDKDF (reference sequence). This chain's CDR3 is CATSVGTGAYEQYF. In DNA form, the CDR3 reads TGTGCCACCAGCGTCGGGACAGGAGCTTACGAGCAGTACTTC. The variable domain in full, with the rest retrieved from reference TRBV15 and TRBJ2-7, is DAMVIQNPRYQVTQFGKPVTLSCSQTLNHNVMYWYQQKSSQAPKLLFHYYDKDFNNEADTPDNFQSRRPNTSFCFLDIRSPGLGDTAMYLCATSVGTGAYEQYFGPGTRLTVT.

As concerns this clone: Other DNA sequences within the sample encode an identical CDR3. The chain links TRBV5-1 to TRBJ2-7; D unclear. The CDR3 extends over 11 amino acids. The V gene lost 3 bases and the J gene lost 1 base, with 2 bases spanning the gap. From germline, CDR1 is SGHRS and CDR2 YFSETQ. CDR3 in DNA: TGCGCCAGCAGCTCGTCCTACGAGCAGTACTTC. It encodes CASSSSYEQYF.

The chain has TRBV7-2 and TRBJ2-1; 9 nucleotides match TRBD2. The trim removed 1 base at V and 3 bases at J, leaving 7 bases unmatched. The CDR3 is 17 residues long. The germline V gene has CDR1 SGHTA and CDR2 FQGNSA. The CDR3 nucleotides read TGTGCCAGCAGCTTAGGGGCCTGGCGGGAGGGCTACAATGAGCAGTTCTTC. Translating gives CASSLGAWREGYNEQFF. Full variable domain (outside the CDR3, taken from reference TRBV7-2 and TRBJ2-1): GAGVSQSPSNKVTEKGKDVELRCDPISGHTALYWYRQSLGQGLEFLIYFQGNSAPDKSGLPSDRFSAERTGGSVSTLTIQRTQQEDSAVYLCASSLGAWREGYNEQFFGPGTRLTVL.

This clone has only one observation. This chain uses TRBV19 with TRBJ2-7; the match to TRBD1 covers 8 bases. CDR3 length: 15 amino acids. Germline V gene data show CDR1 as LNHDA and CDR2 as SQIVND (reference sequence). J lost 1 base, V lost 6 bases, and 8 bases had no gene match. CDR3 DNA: TGTGCCAGTAGCGGGACAGGCCTTCTATCCTACGAGCAGTACTTC. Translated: CASSGTGLLSYEQYF.

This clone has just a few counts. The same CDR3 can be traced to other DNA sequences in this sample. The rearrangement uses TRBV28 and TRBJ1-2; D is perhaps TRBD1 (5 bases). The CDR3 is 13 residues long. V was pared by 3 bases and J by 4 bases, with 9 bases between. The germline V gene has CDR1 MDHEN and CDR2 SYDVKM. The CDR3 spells CASSFGGGYGYTF. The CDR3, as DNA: TGTGCCAGCAGTTTCGGGGGAGGCTATGGCTACACCTTC.

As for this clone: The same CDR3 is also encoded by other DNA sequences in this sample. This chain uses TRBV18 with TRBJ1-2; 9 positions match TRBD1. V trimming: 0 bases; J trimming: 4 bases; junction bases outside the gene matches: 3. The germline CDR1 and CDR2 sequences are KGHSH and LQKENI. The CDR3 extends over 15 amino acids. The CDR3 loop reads CASSPPGQGSYGYTF. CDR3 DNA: TGTGCCAGCTCACCACCGGGACAGGGATCCTATGGCTACACCTTC.

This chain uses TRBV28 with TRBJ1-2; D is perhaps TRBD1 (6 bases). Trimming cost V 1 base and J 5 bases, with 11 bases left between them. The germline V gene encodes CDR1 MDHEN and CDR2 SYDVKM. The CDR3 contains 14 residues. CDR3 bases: TGTGCCAGCAGTTTATACCAAGGGGGTTATGGCTACACCTTC. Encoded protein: CASSLYQGGYGYTF.

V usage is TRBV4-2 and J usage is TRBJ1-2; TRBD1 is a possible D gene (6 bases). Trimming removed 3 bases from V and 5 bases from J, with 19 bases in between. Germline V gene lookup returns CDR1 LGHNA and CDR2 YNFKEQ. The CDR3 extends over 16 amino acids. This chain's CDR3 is CASSQGGTYSPYGYTF. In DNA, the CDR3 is TGTGCCAGCAGCCAGGGTGGGACATATTCTCCTTATGGCTACACCTTC.

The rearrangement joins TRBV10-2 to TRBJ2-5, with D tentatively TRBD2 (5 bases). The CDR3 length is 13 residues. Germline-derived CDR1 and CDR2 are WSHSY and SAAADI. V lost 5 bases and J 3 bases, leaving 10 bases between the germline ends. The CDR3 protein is CASSLVEEETQYF. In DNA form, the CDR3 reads TGCGCCAGCAGTTTGGTGGAGGAAGAGACCCAGTACTTC.

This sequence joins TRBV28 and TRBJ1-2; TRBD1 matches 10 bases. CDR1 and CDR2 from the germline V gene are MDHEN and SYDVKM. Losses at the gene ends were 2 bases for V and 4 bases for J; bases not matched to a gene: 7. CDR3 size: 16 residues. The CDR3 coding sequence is TGTGCCAGCAGTTTACTAGGGACAGGGGCAAGCTATGGCTACACCTTC. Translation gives CASSLLGTGASYGYTF.

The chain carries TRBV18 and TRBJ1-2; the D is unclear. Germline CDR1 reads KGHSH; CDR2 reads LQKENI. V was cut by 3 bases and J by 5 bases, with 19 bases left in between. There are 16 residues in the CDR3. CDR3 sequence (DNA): TGTGCCAGCTCACCTGAAGCGGACGGTCAAGGGTATGGCTACACCTTC. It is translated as CASSPEADGQGYGYTF.

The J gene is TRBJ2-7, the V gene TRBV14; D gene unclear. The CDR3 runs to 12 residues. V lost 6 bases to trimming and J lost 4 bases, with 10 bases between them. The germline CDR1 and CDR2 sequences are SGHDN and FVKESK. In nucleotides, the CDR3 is TGTGCCAGCAGGGGTCGGGTTTACGAGCAGTACTTC. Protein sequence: CASRGRVYEQYF.

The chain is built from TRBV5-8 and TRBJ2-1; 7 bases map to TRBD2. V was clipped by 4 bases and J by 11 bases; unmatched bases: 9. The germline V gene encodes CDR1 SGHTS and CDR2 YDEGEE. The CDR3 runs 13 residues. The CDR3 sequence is CASSPSGGEKQFF. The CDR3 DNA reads TGTGCCAGCAGCCCCTCGGGGGGAGAAAAGCAGTTCTTC.

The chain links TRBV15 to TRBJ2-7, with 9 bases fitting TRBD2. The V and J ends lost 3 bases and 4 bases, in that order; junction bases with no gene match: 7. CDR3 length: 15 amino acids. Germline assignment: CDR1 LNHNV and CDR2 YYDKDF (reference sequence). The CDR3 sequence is CATSRVSGSPYEQYF. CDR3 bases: TGTGCCACCAGCAGGGTTAGCGGGAGTCCATACGAGCAGTACTTC.

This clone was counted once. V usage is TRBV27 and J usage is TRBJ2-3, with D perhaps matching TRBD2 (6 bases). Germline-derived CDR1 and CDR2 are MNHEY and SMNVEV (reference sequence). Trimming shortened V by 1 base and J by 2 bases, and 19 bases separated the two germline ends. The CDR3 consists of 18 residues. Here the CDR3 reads CASSLFPGLAYSTDTQYF. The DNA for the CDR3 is TGTGCCAGCAGTTTATTCCCCGGGCTAGCGTATTCCACAGATACGCAGTATTTT.

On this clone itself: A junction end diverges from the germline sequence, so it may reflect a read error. The CDR3 here is CASSPPGLAETGNEQFF. Written as DNA, the CDR3 is TGTGCCAGCTCCCCACCGGGACTAGCAGAGACGGGGAATGAGCAGTTCTTC. The chain combines TRBV18 with TRBJ2-1, with 9 bases matching TRBD2. This CDR3 has 17 amino acids. Germline CDR1 and CDR2: KGHSH and LQKENI.